This TCR beta chain is drawn from a study of T cells after yellow fever vaccination. The overall study: Each low-cell-number fraction was prepared by means of SMART-Seq v4 Ultra Low Input.

The sample holds many counts of this clonotype. Its antigen is unknown. TCRdb used MiXCR to reprocess the 5' RACE reads, holding one entry per CDR3 protein. The sample contains approximately 510,000 distinct CDR3 sequences, less than 25% of which appear only once. Study-wide points: The study found a weaker secondary response that peaked faster, day 5 versus 15. Booster samples showed a return of most primary-vaccination clones (roughly 96% CD4, approximately 88% CD8).

CDR1 SNHLY and CDR2 FYNNEI come from the germline V gene. With 3 bases removed from V and 7 bases from J, the gap between germline ends came to 10 bases. The CDR3 is 12 amino acids. The TCR comes from a young man who received the YFV17D yellow fever vaccine. V usage is TRBV2 and J usage is TRBJ2-7, with D uncertain. The sequencing here drew on PBMCs, taken about 21 days after the first yellow fever vaccination. The CDR3 DNA follows: TGTGCCAGCAGTGACCCCCTGGGTGAGCAGTACTTC. This encodes CASSDPLGEQYF.